This paragraph covers one TCR beta chain sequence. Here immunoSEQ multiplex PCR was the method, and the copy in TCRdb shows in-frame clones only, minus some. Of around 250,000 clones listed, 86% are singletons. This CDR3 is built from 16 residues. The V end lost 6 bases, the J end lost 3 bases, and 20 bases lay between the germline ends. CDR1 and CDR2 (germline): KGHSH, LQKENI. The data belong to a study of blood T cell repertoires in COVID-19. This TCR came from a woman aged 45-59 years who had recovered from COVID-19. Sequencing was performed on PBMCs or T cells enriched from blood (not recorded which). The gene calls are TRBV18 and TRBJ1-1; D is unresolved. CDR3 residues: CASSSLAGVKDTEAFF. The CDR3 coding sequence is TGTGCCAGCTCCTCACTCGCCGGGGTTAAGGACACTGAAGCTTTCTTT.